Below, one T cell receptor (beta chain) is given with its context. No cognate antigen has been identified for it. No base qualities exist here, and no much larger clone lies one base off it. This entry comes from a study of cytomegalovirus exposure and HLA in healthy donors (dated by TCRdb to 2017 to 2019). A note on the overall study: An earlier analysis of 587 of the donors reported about 300 Gb of sequence data and 117 million unique TCR beta sequences obtained from about 179 million T cells. Around 320 gigabases of sequencing data and tens of millions of unique TCR sequences were included in an early release covering roughly 600 HLA-typed donors. Among the roughly 390 genotyped donors, approximately 82% belonged to the genetic ancestry cluster associated with self-reported Caucasian donors. The study aimed to test whether cataloging public T cell receptors could reveal signatures of past pathogen exposure. Using immunosequencing, the study profiled T cell repertoires from 500 to 800 subjects and related those repertoires to cytomegalovirus serostatus. In addition to the first cohort of 650 to 800 subjects, a separate validation cohort of 120 different subjects was used. High-throughput TCR immunosequencing, statistical association of individual TCRs with disease status, and machine learning were combined to predict cytomegalovirus infection status. To study patterns of TCR occurrence, a later analysis re-analyzed previously published TCR beta repertoires from several hundred donors and added high-resolution HLA genotyping. Rather than using new phenotypic data, the later analysis identified candidate immune exposures from TCR beta sequences and from how often those sequences occurred across donors. An earlier analysis of about 600 of the donors used high-throughput TCR beta sequencing to judge whether each TCR beta V gene segment behaved as functional or pseudogenic. Donor age, sex, ethnicity and CMV serostatus were compiled together with the repertoire data. In a later genetic analysis, genome-wide SNP genotypes for about 55% of the roughly 670 donors were used, and that subset was treated as a discovery cohort. Every discovery cohort repertoire had been produced on one sequencing platform. Both class I and class II loci were covered by HLA typing, at four-digit resolution. The number of typed donors differed by locus: about 629-630 for A, B, C, DRB1 and DQB1; approximately 530 for DQA1; 606 for DPA1; and 400 to 480 for DPB1. About 5 DR-DQ haplotypes were handled as single units for association and clustering, since linkage in the cohort was strong. On average, about 240,000 unique TCR beta nucleotide sequences were sequenced per donor among several hundred genotyped donors of the cohort, with 15% to 20% of those sequences being non-productive.

The full study reports these points: When HLA alleles, especially DR and DQ, strongly co-occurred, TCR associations were difficult to assign to individual alleles. The study listed 150 to 200 TCR beta chains as associated with cytomegalovirus. Correlated functional status among segregating V segments might be attributable to linkage disequilibrium, but an unknown experimental factor could not be ruled out. The sequencing pipeline was judged likely to have produced a cluster of highly shared sequence variants as a technical artifact. A later analysis found that most CMV-associated TCR beta chains appeared HLA-restricted, with HLA associations seemingly driven largely by CMV exposure. Some IMGT-functional V segments, including TRBV6-2 and TRBV6-3, could not be told apart with the 87-base-pair reads, so those segments were excluded. A few of the identified cytomegalovirus-associated TCR beta chains were confirmed in vitro to be specific for cytomegalovirus antigens. In a later genetic analysis, fewer N-insertions in productive TCRs were reported among donors in an Asian-associated ancestry cluster than the approximately 670-donor mean. Because counts were too low, around 18 rarely observed V segments, including chromosome 9 orphons, were left out of the earlier analysis of 587 of the donors. An earlier analysis of approximately 570 of the donors showed that most TCR beta V segments appeared in productive rearrangements either about 87% or about 30% of the time, which broadly matched IMGT annotations. Because HLA typing was missing for some donors at each locus, association tests included only the typed subset. Across donors, most TCR sequences were observed very rarely, whereas some public TCRs were present in many individuals. Compared with equally common non-associated chains, HLA-associated TCR beta chains in a later analysis were more clonally expanded and had lower generation probabilities. It was suggested by the authors that the approach could potentially be generalized to other disease states and immunological phenotypes. Sequencing depth was assumed to be roughly uniform across donors in the presence/absence analyses, though that assumption may not hold. The classifier was reported to diagnose cytomegalovirus status with high specificity and sensitivity in both the original cohort and the validation cohort. This cohort had only TCR beta chains sequenced, and the lack of alpha or paired-chain data limited which features could be detected. In a later genetic analysis, a missense DCLRE1C variant was associated with V-gene and J-gene trimming of TCR beta chains, and the association was replicated in an independent cohort. Several of the top co-occurrence clusters appeared to be linked to parvovirus B19, influenza, CMV and Epstein-Barr virus, according to a later analysis. CMV serostatus was the only immune exposure information available for the cohort. In a later analysis, 15,000 to 20,000 TCR beta sequences were associated with specific HLA alleles at a false discovery rate of 0.05. In a later analysis, the rate of TCR association differed among HLA loci, with DRB1 alleles having the most associated TCRs and HLA-C alleles having the fewest. A further reported finding was that TCR beta sequences accurately predicted the HLA-A and HLA-B alleles for most subjects in the first cohort.

The cohort comprised 670 or so healthy bone marrow donors. Cohort members were all nominally healthy when sampled, although unrecorded immune exposures were likely present. The donor was CMV seropositive and was included in the group of 250 to 300 seropositive cohort members. Each donor provided a peripheral blood sample, and peripheral blood mononuclear cells were used for TCR beta sequencing. Genomic DNA extraction from the blood cell samples was performed with the Qiagen DNeasy Blood Extraction Kit. Library preparation employed the immunoSEQ multiplex PCR assay. For the multiplex PCR, a mixture combining 60 forward primers for TCR Vbeta segments and 13 reverse primers for TCR Jbeta segments was used. The CDR3 region of rearranged TCR beta genes was amplified from genomic DNA by a multiplex PCR assay. The Illumina HiSeq System was used to sequence the amplified TCR beta libraries as 87-base-pair reads. The authors' analysis ran thus. Across the 700 or so repertoires, a later analysis counted tens of millions of unique TCR beta chains, approximately 12 million of which were shared by at least two donors. A nearest-neighbor algorithm error-corrected the raw reads and collapsed the reads into unique sequences, merging closely related sequences to remove PCR and sequencing errors. To assign V, D and J gene segments, CDR3 sequences were aligned to IMGT reference sequences. Each retained sequence needed at least a six-nucleotide match to both a V gene segment and a J gene segment. Rearrangements were called productive when the CDR3 lacked stop codons and stayed in frame with V and J; all others were non-productive. CDR3 was defined by IMGT convention, running from the second conserved V-encoded cysteine to the conserved J-encoded phenylalanine. The earlier analysis of more than 450 of the donors excluded sequences that lacked an unambiguous match to a single V gene segment. In an earlier analysis of several hundred of the donors, V segments were called functional above 56.7% productive rearrangements and were called segregating when the between-donor standard deviation exceeded 5%. A statistical classification framework was developed to diagnose cytomegalovirus status using the catalog of TCR beta chain sequences. V and J gene assignment, in a later analysis, came from comparing TCR nucleotide sequences with IMGT/GENE-DB human TR gene sequences. Using the TCRdist pipeline, a later analysis assigned CDR3 sequences along with most-parsimonious VDJ recombination scenarios. In a later analysis, each TCR beta chain was defined by its CDR3 amino acid sequence together with its V-gene family, and reads without a unique V-gene family were excluded. In a later analysis, nearly 600 highly shared, low-generation-probability nucleotide sequences were removed to address suspected cross-contamination and a sequencing artifact. A later analysis calculated a clonal expansion index for each public chain from normalized within-repertoire ranks of inferred template counts. Generation probabilities in a later analysis came from a VDJ recombination model fitted to out-of-frame rearrangements, and those results were checked against IGoR. Hypergeometric tests were used in a later analysis to score TCR-TCR, TCR-HLA and TCR-CMV co-occurrence, with a repertoire-size bias correction applied to the TCR pairs. A later analysis estimated false discovery rates by permuting HLA or CMV assignments 20 times. In a later analysis, co-occurring TCRs were grouped with DBSCAN, and TCRdist sequence similarity was added when clustering was performed within HLA-allele-positive subsets. Co-occurrence clustering excluded repertoires with fewer than 30,000 or more than 120,000 public chains, plus five with anomalous nucleotide sharing. The table was pulled from immuneACCESS by TCRdb, which kept in-frame rearrangements only. Such tables lose some clones; where checked, under half of the loss comes from unresolved V genes, and the rest has no known cause. V, J and clone size are those of that table, while D and trimming were read from the DNA. The sample data list tens of thousands of clones, and approximately 86% of these were observed just once. Roughly 8.3% of the sample is held by the ten biggest clonotypes.

Relative to germline, V is 0 bases shorter and J is 1 base shorter, with 13 bases between their ends. As encoded in the germline V gene (reference sequence), CDR1 is MNHNY while CDR2 is SVGAGI. The CDR3 holds 16 amino acids from the cysteine to the phenylalanine. The CDR3 DNA has 48 bases and is translated from base 1. This chain joins TRBV6-6 to TRBJ2-7; no D gene is confidently identified. Sequenced input: PBMCs. The source is a man aged 25 to 45 in good health and CMV-seropositive. In nucleotides, the sequence is TGTGCCAGCAGTTACTCGGTAGAAATCACTTCCTACGAGCAGTACTTC. Its coded protein is CASSYSVEITSYEQYF.